The 6 T cell receptor beta chains presented below share a single source sample, sequenced in a study of identical twins (dated by TCRdb to between 2015 and 2016). The protocol used for the library was 5' RACE. Sequenced using an Illumina HiSeq 2000. TCRdb reanalyzed the raw reads on its own, using fastp at Q25 for trimming and MiXCR for clone calling, and kept in-frame beta chains. Under each unique CDR3 protein, matching rows form one entry showing the most common genes and DNA. Present in this sample are a few hundred thousand distinct CDR3 sequences, approximately 7.1% of which were seen just once. About 15% of the sample belongs to the ten largest clones. These data were also reused for a study on T cells expressing NK-cell markers.

Sequencing input: CD8+ T cells sorted from blood. The origin of the receptors is a woman aged 18 to 35 in good health.

At least ten counts were recorded for this clonotype. The CDR3 is CASRPKTSEQYF. The CDR3 DNA sequence: TGTGCCAGCAGACCGAAGACGTCCGAGCAGTACTTC. The chain has TRBV2 and TRBJ2-7; no reliable D call. Looked up from germline, CDR1 is SNHLY and CDR2 is FYNNEI. The CDR3 runs 12 residues. V was cut by 6 bases and J by 6 bases, with 12 bases left in between. The variable domain in full, completed from reference TRBV2 and TRBJ2-7, reads EPEVTQTPSHQVTQMGQEVILRCVPISNHLYFYWYRQILGQKVEFLVSFYNNEISEKSEIFDDQFSVERPDGSNFTLKIRSTKLEDSAMYFCASRPKTSEQYFGPGTRLTVT.

This clonotype was found many times. This chain joins TRBV10-3 and TRBJ2-7; maybe TRBD1 (5 bases). With 2 bases removed from V and 3 bases from J, the gap between germline ends came to 5 bases. The CDR3 contains 12 residues. Germline assignment: CDR1 ENHRY and CDR2 SYGVKD. CDR3 residues: CAISETGYEQYF. As DNA, the CDR3 is TGTGCCATCAGTGAGACAGGCTACGAGCAGTACTTC.

This clonotype was observed at least ten times. Here the CDR3 DNA reads TGTGCCAGCAGCTTTAGCGGGGGGGCCTACAATGAGCAGTTCTTC. It codes for CASSFSGGAYNEQFF. V and J are TRBV7-2 and TRBJ2-1, with 11 bases lining up with TRBD2. The germline V gene has CDR1 SGHTA and CDR2 FQGNSA. V lost 3 bases to trimming and J lost 2 bases; unmatched junction nucleotides: 0. The CDR3 runs 15 residues.

This clonotype was detected a few times. The chain uses TRBV7-9 and TRBJ2-7, with TRBD2 identical over 11 bases. CDR1 SEHNR and CDR2 FQNEAQ come from the germline V gene (reference sequence). CDR3 size: 16 residues. The J segment lost 2 bases and the V segment lost 4 bases, leaving 7 bases of the junction unmatched. DNA of the CDR3: TGTGCCAGCAGCTCCTCCGGGACTAGCGGTACCTACGAGCAGTACTTC. This encodes CASSSSGTSGTYEQYF.

V is TRBV5-6 and J is TRBJ1-5; no reliable D call. In germline, CDR1 is SGHDT, CDR2 YYEEEE. Trimming removed 7 bases at V and 4 bases at J, with 9 bases between. The CDR3 is 12 amino acids. CDR3 sequence reads: CASRLGNQPQHF. Written as DNA, the CDR3 is TGTGCCAGCCGCCTGGGGAATCAGCCCCAGCATTTT.

This clonotype has a handful of counts. The CDR3 region is CSVEGTTGSDGYTF. CDR3 bases: TGCAGCGTTGAGGGCACTACAGGGTCTGATGGCTACACCTTC. The chain couples TRBV29-1 to TRBJ1-2, with D possibly matching TRBD1 (6 bases). CDR1 is SQVTM and CDR2 is ANQGSEA in the germline V gene. Trimming removed 3 bases from V and 6 bases from J, with 17 bases in between. The CDR3 has 14 amino acids.